This record looks at one T cell receptor (gamma chain) sequence and its context. The target of this receptor is not known. The protein held in TCRdb is that of a much larger clone and does not match this DNA's translation at residue 3, likely because of a read error; the protein shown is translated from the DNA. This sample is part of a study of Vγ9Vδ2 T cells in congenital toxoplasmosis (dated by TCRdb to the early 2020s). Background for the entire study: The diagnosis of congenital toxoplasmosis relied on IgG, IgM and IgA serology, Western blot and an in-house interferon-gamma release assay. This study compared the CDR3 repertoires of the gamma and delta chains in sorted blood gammadelta T cells from congenitally T. gondii-infected infants versus uninfected infants. Repertoire sequencing was done on samples from infants at 2 months after birth and at 1 year of age. TCR sequencing covered roughly five infected and 10 uninfected infants at 2 months, plus 3 infected and 4 uninfected infants at 1 year. Study-wide findings and limitations: In 2-month-old infants, germline-encoded fetal-type TRDV2 CDR3 sequences seemed to be more common in infected than in uninfected infants, which suggests a footprint of in utero expansion. Repertoire differences between infected and uninfected infants were less clear at 1 year of age than at 2 months. Two months was the earliest age with enough suitable sample material for TCR repertoire analysis, so newborn repertoires were not sequenced. High prevalence of a public TRGV9 clonotype was observed in both infected and uninfected infants. At 2 months, infected infants appeared to have fewer N additions in TRGV9 and TRDV2 CDR3s than uninfected infants, particularly in TRDV2-TRDJ1 sequences.

cDNA was generated in one tube by template-switch reverse transcription with TRGC- and TRDC-specific primers, using SuperScript II. The TRGC primer was designed for binding to both the TRGC1 and TRGC2 constant genes. The KAPA Real-Time Library Amplification Kit was used to amplify TRG and TRD, and AMPure XP beads were used for purification between steps. Illumina sequencing adapters were added by index PCR using the Nextera XT Index Kit. An Illumina MiSeq with the V2 300 kit was used to sequence the TRG and TRD amplicons, producing 150 bp paired-end reads. The published analysis was carried out like this. Before further analysis, read quality was checked using FastQC version 0.11.8. Reads were aligned against the TRG or TRD reference genes from GenBank, and CDR3 sequences were constructed using MiXCR version 3.0.3. Default MiXCR settings were kept, except that 3 rather than 5 consecutive nucleotides were used to assemble TRDD gene segments. N additions, CDR3 length, J segment length and clonotype sharing between samples were all calculated using VDJtools version 1.2.1. CDR3 sequences that were out of frame or contained stop codons were left out of the analysis. To look for overlap, the infant repertoires were checked against previously published Vgamma9Vdelta2 repertoires from fetal, cord blood and adult blood. TCRdb reprocessed the public data with the CATT caller; entries with the same nucleotide sequence were combined afterwards. The V and J calls, along with clone size, are taken from TCRdb and not from the paper's own processing. This sample has about 520 gamma-chain clones in its table, and around 17% of those were observed once. The ten most abundant clones make up about 24% of the sample.

Looking up the germline V gene yields CDR1 EGSTGY and CDR2 YDSYTSSV. The CDR3, cysteine through phenylalanine, is 14 amino acids long. Here the CDR3 DNA is all that survives: 42 bases in frame from base 1. The same treatment, consisting of spiramycin and/or pyrimethamine plus sulfadiazine plus folinic acid, was given to the mothers of both infected and uninfected infants. All infants, infected and uninfected, were born by term delivery after more than 37 weeks of gestation. About 0.9 mL of blood was processed into PBMCs by Lymphoprep gradient centrifugation, after which the PBMCs were cryopreserved in liquid nitrogen and shipped to Belgium. Thawed PBMCs were labeled with Zombie NIR viability dye and stained with CD3, TCR gammadelta, Vgamma9 and Vdelta2 antibodies. Sorting of CD3+ TCRgammadelta+ T cells was performed on a FACSAria III, with a mean purity of approximately 98%. For each sample, RNA was extracted from about 10,000 sorted gammadelta T cells with the RNeasy Micro Kit. The study infants had mothers who were enrolled with primary T. gondii infection during pregnancy. The infants' peripheral blood was drawn at an outpatient microbiology and virology center located in Pavia, Italy.

The source of this sequence is a child under 10 years old born to a mother with Toxoplasma gondii infection during pregnancy, either congenitally infected or uninfected (not recorded which). The source material was gamma-delta T cells from blood. The chain uses TRGV4 and TRGJP2. The CDR3 is CAAWGWKSDWIKTF. At the DNA level, the sequence is TGTGCCGCCTGGGGGTGGAAGAGTGATTGGATCAAGACGTTT.